The 27 T cell receptor beta chains given below trace back to one sample, sequenced in a study of T cell responses to AZD1222 COVID-19 vaccine. TCRdb keeps only in-frame clones here, not all; method: immunoSEQ multiplex PCR. Counted here are 130,000 to 150,000 clones, about nine tenths occurring once; the ten biggest clones make up roughly 2.8%. The sample here was peripheral blood, taken on day 0 of MenACWY control vaccination. Every receptor here comes from an adult in good health.

This clone was recorded a few times. The chain links TRBV27 to TRBJ2-7; 9 bases line up with TRBD1. J gave up 4 bases and V 5 bases, and 12 bases lay outside the gene matches. The germline V gene has CDR1 MNHEY and CDR2 SMNVEV (reference sequence). The CDR3 sequence is 16 residues long. CDR3 amino acids: CASSPLSGQGSYEQYF. CDR3 DNA: TGTGCCAGCAGTCCCCTTTCGGGACAGGGTTCGTACGAGCAGTACTTC.

The V gene is TRBV24-1, the J gene TRBJ2-1; D uncertain. CDR1 and CDR2 (germline): KGHDR, SFDVKD. This CDR3 has 12 amino acids. V was pared by 0 bases and J by 10 bases, with 6 bases between. The CDR3 here is CATSDLMGEQFF. CDR3 nucleotide sequence: TGTGCCACCAGTGATTTGATGGGAGAGCAGTTCTTC.

The chain is built from TRBV2 and TRBJ1-3, with D perhaps matching TRBD1 (5 bases). The length of the CDR3 is 14 residues. The V gene's germline CDR1 is SNHLY and CDR2 FYNNEI. V lost 7 bases and J 2 bases, leaving 12 bases between the germline ends. The CDR3 nucleotides are TGTGCCAGCACTGCTCAGGGTACTGGAAACACCATATATTTT. Its protein product is CASTAQGTGNTIYF.

The chain has TRBV2 and TRBJ2-1; D may be TRBD1 or TRBD2 (5 bases each). V was trimmed by 1 base and J by 7 bases, leaving 17 bases between them. The V gene's germline CDR1 is SNHLY and CDR2 FYNNEI. The CDR3 has 16 residues. As DNA, the CDR3 is TGTGCCAGCAGTGAAGTTGGGGGAGCACGTGGAAATGAGCAGTTCTTC. Its translation: CASSEVGGARGNEQFF.

The V call is TRBV28, the J call TRBJ2-3, with D unclear. This CDR3 contains 11 residues. The germline CDR1 and CDR2 sequences are MDHEN and SYDVKM. Deletions cut 2 bases from V and 6 bases from J, with 3 bases between. The CDR3 DNA reads as TGTGCCAGCAGTTTAGTGGATACGCAGTATTTT. It translates to CASSLVDTQYF.

The V call is TRBV7-2, the J call TRBJ1-5, with a tentative D call TRBD1 (5 bases). The CDR3 runs 12 residues. Germline CDR1 reads SGHTA; CDR2 reads FQGNSA. V gave up 2 bases and J gave up 6 bases, with 5 bases separating them. CDR3 residues: CASSLRGQPQHF. CDR3 DNA sequence: TGTGCCAGCAGCTTAAGGGGTCAGCCCCAGCATTTT.

V gene TRBV6-5 combines with J gene TRBJ2-2; 7 bases fit TRBD1. This CDR3 has 15 amino acids. Germline-derived CDR1 and CDR2 are MNHEY and SVGAGI. J gave up 3 bases and V 4 bases, and 5 bases lay outside the gene matches. This chain's CDR3 is CASSSRDRDTGELFF. The CDR3 DNA reads as TGTGCCAGCAGTTCACGGGACAGAGACACCGGGGAGCTGTTTTTT.

This sequence joins TRBV23-1 and TRBJ2-3, with D perhaps being TRBD1 or TRBD2 (5 bases each). TRBV23-1 is treated as an ORF (open reading frame) with a function not yet certain. Trimming took 3 bases from V and 4 from J, leaving 32 bases between them. The CDR3 sequence is 21 residues long. The CDR3 is CASSQFQVQPGRYWGADTQYF. The CDR3 bases are TGCGCCAGCAGTCAGTTTCAAGTACAGCCGGGACGCTACTGGGGCGCAGATACGCAGTATTTT.

This chain links TRBV19 with TRBJ2-2; D is ambiguous. From germline, CDR1 is LNHDA and CDR2 SQIVND (reference sequence). CDR3 length: 17 amino acids. The V gene lost 0 bases and the J gene lost 3 bases, with 14 bases spanning the gap. CDR3 nucleotides: TGTGCCAGTAGTATAGACCCACCATTGATTTACACCGGGGAGCTGTTTTTT. As protein: CASSIDPPLIYTGELFF.

The V gene is TRBV5-1, the J gene TRBJ1-6, with unresolved D. Germline V lookup: CDR1 SGHRS, CDR2 YFSETQ. This CDR3 spans 17 amino acids. Trimming pared 0 bases from V and 3 bases from J, leaving 13 bases between. CDR3 protein: CASSLGEGRIYNSPLHF. DNA for the CDR3: TGCGCCAGCAGCTTGGGGGAAGGACGGATCTATAATTCACCCCTCCACTTT.

The rearrangement uses TRBV3-1 (or the pseudogene TRBV3-2) and TRBJ1-6, with D hard to call. The ends were cut back, 4 bases at V and 5 bases at J, with 12 bases in the middle. This CDR3 has 15 residues. CDR1 and CDR2 (germline): LGHDT, YNNKEL (reference sequence). CDR3: CASSRNGRNNSPLHF. CDR3 DNA sequence: TGTGCCAGCAGCCGCAACGGACGGAATAATTCACCCCTCCACTTT.

This chain uses TRBV24-1 with TRBJ2-2; a possible D gene is TRBD1 (6 bases). Germline CDR1 is KGHDR and CDR2 is SFDVKD. The CDR3 extends over 14 amino acids. Between the trimmed V and J ends, which lost 5 bases and 4 bases, there was a span of 10 bases. CDR3 in amino acids: CATSARGSTGELFF. The CDR3 DNA is TGTGCCACCAGTGCCAGGGGATCCACCGGGGAGCTGTTTTTT.

This chain connects TRBV19 to TRBJ1-3; a possible D gene is TRBD1 (6 bases). The CDR3 contains 16 residues. Looked up from germline, CDR1 is LNHDA and CDR2 is SQIVND (reference sequence). Trimming took off 4 bases at V and 0 bases at J, with 13 bases between the two ends. The CDR3 here is CASSSGQFYSGNTIYF. The CDR3 DNA reads TGTGCCAGTAGTAGCGGACAGTTTTACTCTGGAAACACCATATATTTT.

The chain links TRBV27 to TRBJ1-2, with a tentative D call TRBD1 (5 bases). Germline V CDR1 and CDR2: MNHEY, SMNVEV (reference sequence). CDR3 size: 16 residues. V dropped 6 bases and J dropped 4 bases, with 21 bases sitting between them. CDR3 nucleotides: TGTGCCAGCAGCCTTTCCGGGGCCCGTTCCGGCTATGGCTACACCTTC. Amino acids: CASSLSGARSGYGYTF.

V and J are TRBV6-5 and TRBJ2-2, with 8 bases lining up with TRBD2. CDR3 length: 14 residues. The V gene end was trimmed by 6 bases and the J gene end by 7 bases; junction bases not matched to a gene: 7. Germline-derived CDR1 and CDR2 are MNHEY and SVGAGI. CDR3 nucleotides: TGTGCCAGCAGGGGTAGCGGGGTCGTCGGGGAGCTGTTTTTT. It yields the protein CASRGSGVVGELFF.

This rearrangement joins TRBV5-5 to TRBJ1-2; perhaps TRBD1 as D (5 bases). The germline gives CDR1 SGHKS, CDR2 YYEKEE (reference sequence). The CDR3 extends over 15 amino acids. V was trimmed by 5 bases and J by 8 bases, leaving 22 bases between them. CDR3 DNA: TGTGCCAGCAGGGAGGTCTTGTTGGGGGGATCCGGCTACACCTTC. Translating it yields CASREVLLGGSGYTF.

The chain links TRBV10-3 to TRBJ2-5; D gene ambiguous. The V end was cut by 3 bases, the J end by 1 base, with 15 bases between. The CDR3 runs to 16 residues. The germline gives CDR1 ENHRY, CDR2 SYGVKD. CDR3 coding DNA: TGTGCCATCAGTGATGATACTGGAGACGGCCAAGAGACCCAGTACTTC. It encodes CAISDDTGDGQETQYF.

The chain employs TRBV7-2 and TRBJ2-2; 7 bases are a match to TRBD1. Per the germline V gene, CDR1 is SGHTA and CDR2 is FQGNSA. V lost 1 base, J lost 6 bases, and 2 bases stayed unmatched. CDR3 length equals 14 residues. The CDR3 region has the DNA TGTGCCAGCAGCTTAGGAGGGGGCCCCGGGGAGCTGTTTTTT. Amino acid sequence: CASSLGGGPGELFF.

The count of this clone is one. The V gene is TRBV7-3, the J gene TRBJ2-2; no firm D call. Deletions cut 5 bases from V and 4 bases from J, with 11 bases between. CDR1 SGHTA and CDR2 FQGTGA come from the germline V gene. The CDR3 spans 14 residues. CDR3 sequence reads: CASSPHGSTGELFF. The DNA for the CDR3 is TGTGCCAGCAGCCCCCACGGCTCCACCGGGGAGCTGTTTTTT.

The chain recombines TRBV30 with TRBJ1-1; D might be TRBD1 (5 bases). The germline V gene encodes CDR1 GTSNPN and CDR2 SVGIG (reference sequence). This CDR3 is built from 14 residues. V was clipped by 0 bases and J by 2 bases, with 10 bases between them. In DNA form, the CDR3 reads TGTGCCTGGAGTGTTGCAGGGTTAAACACTGAAGCTTTCTTT. It encodes CAWSVAGLNTEAFF.

The J gene is TRBJ2-7, the V gene TRBV27; the D gene is possibly TRBD2 (6 bases). V gave up 5 bases and J gave up 2 bases, with 13 bases separating them. Looked up from germline, CDR1 is MNHEY and CDR2 is SMNVEV (reference sequence). This CDR3 region has 14 residues. The CDR3 spells CASSPAGPPYEQYF. DNA for the CDR3: TGTGCCAGCAGTCCCGCGGGGCCACCCTACGAGCAGTACTTC.

This clone appeared once. The CDR3: CASSFLAARTDTQYF. In DNA form, the CDR3 reads TGTGCCAGCAGTTTCTTGGCGGCACGCACAGATACGCAGTATTTT. V and J are TRBV27 and TRBJ2-3; D ambiguous. With 3 bases removed from V and 1 base from J, the gap between germline ends came to 11 bases. This CDR3 contains 15 residues. Germline V gene lookup returns CDR1 MNHEY and CDR2 SMNVEV (reference sequence).

The chain couples TRBV2 to TRBJ2-7; D possibly corresponds to TRBD1 (7 bases). Trimming took off 7 bases at V and 1 base at J, with 11 bases between the two ends. The V gene's germline CDR1 is SNHLY and CDR2 FYNNEI. This CDR3 spans 13 amino acids. The CDR3 DNA follows: TGTGCCAGCACCCCAGGGGGGTCCTACGAGCAGTACTTC. Translated, it gives CASTPGGSYEQYF.

This sequence joins TRBV29-1 and TRBJ1-1; TRBD1 matches at 9 bases. Germline loops: CDR1 SQVTM, CDR2 ANQGSEA. V was pared by 7 bases and J by 4 bases, with 1 base of the junction left unmatched. The CDR3 is made up of 11 amino acids. The CDR3 here is CSGDRATEAFF. CDR3 in DNA: TGCAGCGGGGACAGGGCCACTGAAGCTTTCTTT.

This clone has just one count. The chain employs TRBV24-1 and TRBJ1-1, with D maybe TRBD1 (5 bases). In germline, CDR1 is KGHDR, CDR2 SFDVKD. CDR3 length equals 15 residues. Trimming took off 7 bases at V and 1 base at J, with 15 bases between the two ends. This CDR3 reads CATRGTKGRNTEAFF. The CDR3, as DNA: TGTGCCACCAGGGGGACGAAGGGGCGGAACACTGAAGCTTTCTTT.

The chain recombines TRBV19 with TRBJ1-5, with a possible D match to TRBD1 (5 bases). CDR1 is LNHDA and CDR2 is SQIVND in the germline V gene (reference sequence). The V end was cut by 7 bases, the J end by 2 bases, with 15 bases between. The CDR3 is made up of 15 amino acids. The CDR3 DNA reads TGTGCCAGTACCAACGGCAGGGTAGGCAATCAGCCCCAGCATTTT. Protein: CASTNGRVGNQPQHF.

The chain is built from TRBV7-9 and TRBJ2-1; D is undetermined. The germline V gene encodes CDR1 SEHNR and CDR2 FQNEAQ (reference sequence). The CDR3 is made up of 15 amino acids. V lost 4 bases and J 5 bases, leaving 15 bases between the germline ends. For the CDR3, the DNA is TGTGCCAGCAGCTCGACCTTTCGACCCAACAATGAGCAGTTCTTC. Protein: CASSSTFRPNNEQFF. The full variable domain, completed using reference TRBV7-9 and TRBJ2-1, is DTGVSQNPRHKITKRGQNVTFRCDPISEHNRLYWYRQTLGQGPEFLTYFQNEAQLEKSRLLSDRFSAERPKGSFSTLEIQRTEQGDSAMYLCASSSTFRPNNEQFFGPGTRLTVL.